The 28 T cell receptor beta chains below all came from one sample that was sequenced in a study of neurological immune-mediated disorders. Sample time point: longitudinal time-point 2. TCRdb passed the 5' RACE reads through MiXCR, listing each CDR3 protein once. The data show about 80,000 distinct CDR3 sequences, 5.8% seen once. Sequencing input: PBMCs. The receptors were gathered from a woman aged 55-75 years with multiple sclerosis.

This clonotype showed up many times. The gene calls are TRBV9 and TRBJ1-3, with D perhaps TRBD1 (5 bases). The CDR3 has 15 amino acids. Germline assignment: CDR1 SGDLS and CDR2 YYNGEE. Trimming stripped 2 bases from V and 3 bases from J, with 12 bases between. The CDR3 DNA is TGTGCCAGCAGCGTGTCTGGGCAGGGTGGAAACACCATATATTTT. Translating it yields CASSVSGQGGNTIYF.

The rearrangement links TRBV6-1 to TRBJ2-7; possibly TRBD1 for D (6 bases). Germline assignment: CDR1 MNHNS and CDR2 SASEGT. V lost 6 bases, J lost 2 bases, and 11 bases lay in between. This CDR3 contains 13 residues. DNA of the CDR3: TGTGCCAGCAGCCTACAGGGTCCCTACGAGCAGTACTTC. Amino acids: CASSLQGPYEQYF.

This clonotype occurred many times. In DNA form, the CDR3 reads TGTGCCAGCAGTTACTCGATCTCCCCTCTTGTCCCGTACGAGCAGTACTTC. This translates into CASSYSISPLVPYEQYF. The genes are TRBV6-5 and TRBJ2-7; D uncertain. This CDR3 has 17 residues. Trimming removed 0 bases from V and 4 bases from J, with 19 bases in between. Germline V CDR1 and CDR2: MNHEY, SVGAGI.

This clonotype showed up many times. The V call is TRBV4-1, the J call TRBJ1-1, with TRBD1 matching over 8 bases. Germline V lookup: CDR1 MGHRA, CDR2 YSYEKL. Unmatched junction bases numbered 9, after V lost 6 bases and J lost 3 bases. CDR3 size: 15 residues. The CDR3: CASRDMTRGHTEAFF. The CDR3 nucleotides are TGCGCCAGCAGGGACATGACCAGGGGGCACACTGAAGCTTTCTTT.

As to this clonotype: Its ends do not fully match the called genes, so a read error is possible. This chain's CDR3 is CSAGGAGIYVYTF. The CDR3 DNA reads TGCAGTGCGGGGGGCGCAGGGATCTATGTCTACACCTTC. This chain uses TRBV20-1 with TRBJ1-2, with D perhaps TRBD1 (6 bases). Germline loops: CDR1 DFQATT, CDR2 SNEGSKA (reference sequence). This CDR3 spans 13 amino acids.

CDR3 sequence (DNA): TGTGCCAGCAGCCAAAGTGGCCTAGCGGGGGGGACGATAGCCAAAAACATTCAGTACTTC. Translated, it gives CASSQSGLAGGTIAKNIQYF. V usage is TRBV7-9 and J usage is TRBJ2-4, with 12 bases matching TRBD2. With V trimmed by 5 bases and J by 0 bases, 14 bases remained unmatched. The CDR3 is made up of 20 amino acids. Germline V gene sequence: CDR1 SEHNR, CDR2 FQNEAQ (reference sequence).

This clonotype has ten or more counts. The genes are TRBV7-8 and TRBJ1-1; D is unclear. The CDR3 totals 15 residues. The V end was cut by 0 bases, the J end by 0 bases, with 8 bases between. Germline assignment: CDR1 SGHVS and CDR2 FQNEAQ. The CDR3 here is CASSLALNLNTEAFF. In DNA, the CDR3 is TGTGCCAGCAGCTTAGCGCTCAACCTGAACACTGAAGCTTTCTTT.

The table lists this clonotype with many counts. V gene TRBV5-1 combines with J gene TRBJ2-1; possibly TRBD1 for D (5 bases). V was pared by 0 bases and J by 8 bases, with 9 bases between. Germline V gene sequence: CDR1 SGHRS, CDR2 YFSETQ. The CDR3 has 13 amino acids. CDR3: CASSLVQVDEQFF. CDR3 in DNA: TGCGCCAGCAGCTTGGTACAGGTCGATGAGCAGTTCTTC.

The sample holds many counts of this clonotype. V usage is TRBV5-1 and J usage is TRBJ2-5; TRBD1 aligns across 7 bases. Germline V gives CDR1 SGHRS, CDR2 YFSETQ. The V segment lost 4 bases and the J segment 0 bases; nucleotides outside the gene matches: 6. CDR3 length: 15 residues. The CDR3 is CASSKSGTDQETQYF. CDR3 DNA: TGCGCCAGCAGCAAGTCCGGGACAGACCAAGAGACCCAGTACTTC.

This clonotype has a count of ten or more. The J gene is TRBJ2-7, the V gene TRBV11-2; 8 bases line up with TRBD1. The V gene end was trimmed by 0 bases and the J gene end by 3 bases; junction bases not matched to a gene: 4. The CDR3 extends over 15 amino acids. Germline V CDR1 and CDR2: SGHAT, FQNNGV. The CDR3 DNA reads as TGTGCCAGCAGCTTAGAACAGGGGGGATACTACGAGCAGTACTTC. Translating gives CASSLEQGGYYEQYF.

This clonotype has at least ten counts. The V and J genes are TRBV13 and TRBJ2-1; 8 nucleotides agree with TRBD1. J was trimmed by 5 bases and V by 5 bases; bases with no gene match: 11. The CDR3 runs 16 residues. In germline, CDR1 is PRHDT, CDR2 FYEKMQ (reference sequence). The CDR3 region is CASSPNWTGLHNEQFF. CDR3 sequence (DNA): TGTGCCAGCAGCCCAAACTGGACAGGGTTGCACAATGAGCAGTTCTTC.

There are a few counts of this clonotype. The chain uses TRBV12-3 or TRBV12-4 and TRBJ2-6; either TRBD1 or TRBD2 may fit D (5 bases each). The CDR3 covers 18 residues. V dropped 4 bases and J dropped 2 bases, with 18 bases sitting between them. CDR3 bases: TGTGCCAGCAGTTCTCCGGGACCGTCTCCCCCTGGGGCCAACGTCCTGACTTTC. This encodes CASSSPGPSPPGANVLTF.

Many counts were recorded for this clonotype. V usage is TRBV20-1 and J usage is TRBJ2-7, with D perhaps matching TRBD1 (6 bases). This CDR3 has 16 residues. Germline-derived CDR1 and CDR2 are DFQATT and SNEGSKA (reference sequence). Trimming cost V 4 bases and J 0 bases, with 19 bases left between them. In nucleotides, the CDR3 is TGCAGTGCTACTAATCCCGCTGGACAGAACTCCTACGAGCAGTACTTC. It encodes CSATNPAGQNSYEQYF.

This clonotype showed up many times. At one of its ends the junction is not consistent with the germline gene, which may arise from a read error. The chain joins TRBV20-1 to TRBJ2-1, with 7 bases lining up with TRBD2. The germline CDR1 and CDR2 sequences are DFQATT and SNEGSKA (reference sequence). The CDR3 loop spans 14 amino acids. DNA for the CDR3: TGCAGTGCTAGAGATCCCGGGTGGGAGGGACGAGTTATCTTC. Its protein product is CSARDPGWEGRVIF.

This clonotype was recorded at least ten times. The chain employs TRBV5-1 and TRBJ2-1; D is uncertain. Germline CDR1 SGHRS, CDR2 YFSETQ. The CDR3 length is 14 residues. The V end lost 0 bases, the J end lost 3 bases, and 7 bases lay between the germline ends. The CDR3 DNA is TGCGCCAGCAGCTTGGCGGCAGGCTACAATGAGCAGTTCTTC. It codes for CASSLAAGYNEQFF.

Ten or more counts support this clonotype. V and J are TRBV5-5 and TRBJ1-2; 7 bases agree with TRBD1. Per germline, CDR1 SGHKS and CDR2 YYEKEE (reference sequence). The CDR3 spans 16 residues. J was trimmed by 6 bases and V by 4 bases; bases with no gene match: 15. The CDR3 bases are TGTGCCAGCAGCCAGGACCCCGGGACAGCGCCCCATGGCTACACCTTC. This encodes CASSQDPGTAPHGYTF.

This clonotype was recorded many times. This chain links TRBV6-1 with TRBJ2-5, with 9 bases aligning to TRBD1. Looked up from germline, CDR1 is MNHNS and CDR2 is SASEGT. J gave up 5 bases and V 5 bases, and 9 bases lay outside the gene matches. The CDR3 runs to 15 residues. The CDR3 spells CASSSDRGYRETQYF. The CDR3 nucleotides read TGTGCCAGCAGTTCGGACAGGGGATATAGGGAGACCCAGTACTTC.

The gene calls are TRBV7-6 and TRBJ2-5; D could derive from TRBD1 or TRBD2 (5 bases each). Looked up from germline, CDR1 is SGHVS and CDR2 is FNYEAQ. The CDR3 covers 15 residues. The ends were cut back, 0 bases at V and 5 bases at J, with 13 bases in the middle. The CDR3 here is CASSLAGWDGETQYF. The CDR3 DNA is TGTGCCAGCAGCTTAGCGGGTTGGGACGGGGAGACCCAGTACTTC.

This clonotype came up many times. CDR3 coding DNA: TGTGCCAGCAGCCCCAGACAGGGCATAAACTACACCTTC. It yields the protein CASSPRQGINYTF. The chain carries TRBV7-2 and TRBJ1-2; 7 nucleotides line up with TRBD1. V lost 5 bases and J lost 10; bases outside the gene matches: 10. In germline, CDR1 is SGHTA, CDR2 FQGNSA. There are 13 residues in the CDR3.

The table lists this clonotype with many counts. V gene TRBV11-2 combines with J gene TRBJ1-3, with 7 positions matching TRBD1. Germline V lookup: CDR1 SGHAT, CDR2 FQNNGV. The V gene end was trimmed by 5 bases and the J gene end by 7 bases; junction bases not matched to a gene: 5. The CDR3 runs to 13 residues. The CDR3 region is CASSRQGWNTIYF. CDR3 DNA: TGTGCCAGCAGCCGACAGGGCTGGAACACCATATATTTT.

In its sample, this clonotype was seen many times. The rearrangement joins TRBV5-1 to TRBJ2-5; TRBD1 might be the D (5 bases). This CDR3 has 16 residues. The V and J ends lost 0 bases and 5 bases respectively, with 17 bases between them. Germline V gene sequence: CDR1 SGHRS, CDR2 YFSETQ. This CDR3 reads CASSLDGQGLGETQYF. Written as DNA, the CDR3 is TGCGCCAGCAGCTTGGACGGTCAGGGTCTGGGTGAGACCCAGTACTTC.

This clonotype was observed at least ten times. The chain links TRBV29-1 to TRBJ2-2; 10 positions match TRBD1. The CDR3 runs 14 residues. Germline V gives CDR1 SQVTM, CDR2 ANQGSEA. V gave up 6 bases and J gave up 7 bases; unmatched junction bases: 8. CDR3 in DNA: TGCAGCGTGAGAAGGGACAGGGGTTACGGGGAGCTGTTTTTT. Its translation: CSVRRDRGYGELFF.

This clonotype was seen many times. The rearrangement uses TRBV20-1 and TRBJ2-5; 7 bases align to TRBD1. Germline CDR1 reads DFQATT; CDR2 reads SNEGSKA (reference sequence). The CDR3 is 15 amino acids. V trimming: 0 bases; J trimming: 4 bases; junction bases outside the gene matches: 8. The CDR3 is CSARDLTGRTETQYF. The CDR3 nucleotides are TGCAGTGCTAGAGATCTGACAGGGCGCACAGAGACCCAGTACTTC.

This clonotype appeared many times. This chain connects TRBV7-9 to TRBJ2-5; 8 bases map to TRBD2. CDR3 length equals 16 residues. In germline, CDR1 is SEHNR, CDR2 FQNEAQ (reference sequence). Trimming took 5 bases from V and 5 from J; bases not matched to a gene: 13. The chain's CDR3 is CASSNSGTRAKETQYF. CDR3 nucleotides: TGTGCCAGCAGCAATTCCGGGACTAGGGCCAAGGAGACCCAGTACTTC. The whole variable domain, remainder taken from reference TRBV7-9 and TRBJ2-5, is DTGVSQNPRHKITKRGQNVTFRCDPISEHNRLYWYRQTLGQGPEFLTYFQNEAQLEKSRLLSDRFSAERPKGSFSTLEIQRTEQGDSAMYLCASSNSGTRAKETQYFGPGTRLLVL.

This clonotype was seen ten or more times. The rearrangement links TRBV20-1 to TRBJ2-6, with no clear D. This CDR3 has 14 amino acids. V dropped 3 bases and J dropped 5 bases, with 11 bases sitting between them. Germline V gene lookup returns CDR1 DFQATT and CDR2 SNEGSKA (reference sequence). The CDR3 sequence: CSASGPERANVLTF. CDR3 nucleotide sequence: TGCAGTGCTAGCGGACCGGAGAGGGCCAACGTCCTGACTTTC.

The rearrangement uses TRBV2 and TRBJ1-1; TRBD1 agrees at 7 bases. Germline CDR1 and CDR2: SNHLY and FYNNEI. The CDR3 loop spans 16 amino acids. V was pared by 6 bases and J by 1 base, with 11 bases of the junction left unmatched. This chain's CDR3 is CASRAYPRGRNTEAFF. The CDR3 DNA sequence: TGTGCCAGCAGAGCTTACCCGAGGGGGCGGAACACTGAAGCTTTCTTT.

The sample holds many counts of this clonotype. V usage is TRBV7-8 and J usage is TRBJ1-5, with D perhaps TRBD1 (6 bases). V was pared by 1 base and J by 2 bases, with 12 bases between. CDR3 size: 16 residues. Per germline, CDR1 SGHVS and CDR2 FQNEAQ. The DNA of the CDR3 is TGTGCCAGCAGCTTAGGAGGGGGTGGTGGCAATCAGCCCCAGCATTTT. It encodes CASSLGGGGGNQPQHF.

This clonotype was seen many times. Here the CDR3 reads CASRPGPSNEKLFF. The CDR3 DNA follows: TGTGCCAGCAGACCGGGACCTTCTAATGAAAAACTGTTTTTT. This chain connects TRBV6-5 to TRBJ1-4; weak D call: TRBD1 (5 bases). The germline V gene has CDR1 MNHEY and CDR2 SVGAGI. Trimming cost V 6 bases and J 3 bases, with 11 bases left between them. CDR3 length equals 14 residues.